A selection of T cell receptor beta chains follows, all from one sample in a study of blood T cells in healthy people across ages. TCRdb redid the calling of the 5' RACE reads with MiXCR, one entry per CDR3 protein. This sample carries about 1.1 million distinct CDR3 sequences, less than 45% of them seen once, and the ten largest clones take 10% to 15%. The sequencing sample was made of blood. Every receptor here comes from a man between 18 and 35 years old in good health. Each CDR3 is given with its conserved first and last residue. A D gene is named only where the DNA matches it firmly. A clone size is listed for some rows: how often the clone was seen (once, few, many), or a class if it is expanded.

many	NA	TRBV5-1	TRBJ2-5	TGCGCCAGCAGCTTGCAGGGGACCCAAGAGACCCAGTACTTC	CASSLQGTQETQYF
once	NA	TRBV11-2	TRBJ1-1	TGTGCCAGCAGCCCCGAGCCACCTCGCCCTGAAGCTTTCTTT	CASSPEPPRPEAFF
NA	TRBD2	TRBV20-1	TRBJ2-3	TGCAGTGCACGTACTAGCGGGGGGTTAGCAGGTACGCAGTATTTT	CSARTSGGLAGTQYF
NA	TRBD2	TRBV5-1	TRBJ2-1	TGCGCCAGTAGAGCGGGGGAGACCTACAATGAGCAGTTCTTC	CASRAGETYNEQFF
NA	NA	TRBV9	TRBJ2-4	TGTGCCAGCAGCGTAGCTTCAGAGGGGCTTCAGTACTTC	CASSVASEGLQYF
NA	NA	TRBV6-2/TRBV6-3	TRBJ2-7	TGTGCCAGCAATACTCTCCTCAAAGGGCGGGCCTACGTCGAGCAGTACTTC	CASNTLLKGRAYVEQYF
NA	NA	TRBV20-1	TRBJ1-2	TGCAGTGCTAGATTCAAAGGACCCCGGGACTCCTGGGGAAACTATGGCTACACCTTC	CSARFKGPRDSWGNYGYTF
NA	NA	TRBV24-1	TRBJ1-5	TGTGCCACCAGTACCACAACCAGCAATCAGCCCCAGCATTTT	CATSTTTSNQPQHF
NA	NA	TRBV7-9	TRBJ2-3	TGTGCCAGCAGCTCGGACTTGGTCCCGCAGTATTTT	CASSSDLVPQYF
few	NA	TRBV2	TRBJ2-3	TGTGCCAGCTACGGCGGCACAGATACGCAGTATTTT	CASYGGTDTQYF
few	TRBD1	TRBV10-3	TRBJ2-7	TGTGCCATCAGTGAGCCCTCCGGACAGGGTTACGAGCAGTACTTC	CAISEPSGQGYEQYF
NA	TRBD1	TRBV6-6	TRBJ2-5	TGTGCCACAGGGACAGCCATACAAGAGACCCAGTACTTC	CATGTAIQETQYF
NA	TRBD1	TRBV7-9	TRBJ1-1	TGTGCCAGCAGCTTAGGACAGGGGGAGGGCACTGAAGCTTTCTTT	CASSLGQGEGTEAFF
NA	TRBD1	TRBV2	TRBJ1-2	TGTGCCAGCGGCCTGGGACAGAGAAACTATGGCTACACCTTC	CASGLGQRNYGYTF
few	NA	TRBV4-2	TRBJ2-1	TGTGCCAGCAGCCAAGCCCTGGGCGGGGAGTACAATGAGCAGTTCTTC	CASSQALGGEYNEQFF
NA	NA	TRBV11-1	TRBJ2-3	TGTGCCAGCAGCTCCCCGGGGATGGGCACAGATACGCAGTATTTT	CASSSPGMGTDTQYF
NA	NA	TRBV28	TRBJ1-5	TGTGCCAGCAGGAATCAGGGTTATCAGCCCCAGCATTTT	CASRNQGYQPQHF
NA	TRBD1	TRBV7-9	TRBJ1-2	TGTGCCAGCAGACAAAGTGGGGGTGACAGGGGCTATCTGGATGGCTACACCTTC	CASRQSGGDRGYLDGYTF
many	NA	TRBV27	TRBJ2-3	TGTGCCAGCAGTTTCAGGGGCGGAGATACGCAGTATTTT	CASSFRGGDTQYF
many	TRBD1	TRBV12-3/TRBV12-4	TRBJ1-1	TGTGCCAGCAGTCAGGGGGGGAGCAACACTGAAGCTTTCTTT	CASSQGGSNTEAFF
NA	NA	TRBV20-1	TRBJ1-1	TGCAGTGCTAGAGATCCGGGCGGAGTGAACACTGAAGCTTTCTTT	CSARDPGGVNTEAFF
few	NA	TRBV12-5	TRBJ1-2	TGTGCTAGTGCCTCCTGGGGGACCTATGGCTACACCTTC	CASASWGTYGYTF
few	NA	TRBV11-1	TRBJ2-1	TGTGCCAGCAGCTTATCCTCTTTGGGGTCCAATGAGCAGTTCTTC	CASSLSSLGSNEQFF
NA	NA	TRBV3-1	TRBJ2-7	TGTGCCAGCAGCCAAGTGGACCACGGCCCCTACAATGAGCAGTACTTC	CASSQVDHGPYNEQYF
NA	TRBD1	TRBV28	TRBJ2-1	TGTGCCAGCAGTTTATACCCCGGACAGGGCAGTGATGAGCAGTTCTTC	CASSLYPGQGSDEQFF
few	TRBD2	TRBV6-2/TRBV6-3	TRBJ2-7	TGTGCCAGCACCCTAGCGGGGTCCTCCTACGAGCAGTACTTC	CASTLAGSSYEQYF
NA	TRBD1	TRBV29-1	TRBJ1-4	TGCAGCGTTAGGACAGGACAGAGGTTTGCAACTAATGAAAAACTGTTTTTT	CSVRTGQRFATNEKLFF
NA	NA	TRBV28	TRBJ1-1	TGTGCCAGCAGTTCCCTTATGGCTTTCTTT	CASSSLMAFF
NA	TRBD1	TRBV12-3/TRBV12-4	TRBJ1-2	TGTGCCAGCAGGGACACAGGGGAACTCAACTATGGCTACACCTTC	CASRDTGELNYGYTF
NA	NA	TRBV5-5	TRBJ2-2	TGTGCCAGCAGCTTGGCGGCCAGGGACGGGGAGCTGTTTTTT	CASSLAARDGELFF
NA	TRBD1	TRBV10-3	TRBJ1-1	TGTGCCATCAGTGACTCCGGACAGGAAGGGACTGAAGCTTTCTTT	CAISDSGQEGTEAFF
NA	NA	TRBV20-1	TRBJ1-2	TGCAGTGCTAGAGATTTCACAGGAAAGTTAGCTAACTATGGCTACACCTTC	CSARDFTGKLANYGYTF
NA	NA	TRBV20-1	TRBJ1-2	TGCAGTGCTAGAGTAAGGGCAGTTACTAACTATGGCCACACCTTC	CSARVRAVTNYGHTF
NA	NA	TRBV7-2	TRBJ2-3	TGTGCCAGCAGTTGGCGGGCGGGGAGCACAGATACGCAGTATTTT	CASSWRAGSTDTQYF
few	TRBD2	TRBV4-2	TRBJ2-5	TGTGCCAGCAGCCAAGATCTGTGGAGACTAGCGGGAACAGAGACCCAGTACTTC	CASSQDLWRLAGTETQYF
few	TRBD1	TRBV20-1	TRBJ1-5	TGCAGTGCCCGGACAGGGTCGGGCAATCAGCCCCAGCATTTT	CSARTGSGNQPQHF
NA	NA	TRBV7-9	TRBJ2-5	TGTGCCAGCAGCTCGGATCAAGAGACCCAGTACTTC	CASSSDQETQYF
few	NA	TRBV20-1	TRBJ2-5	TGCAGTGCTAGAGATCAGGCGGGTGGATGGGAGACCCAGTACTTC	CSARDQAGGWETQYF
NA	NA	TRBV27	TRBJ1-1	TGTGCCAGCAGTGTACGGGGATCCACTGAAGCTTTCTTT	CASSVRGSTEAFF
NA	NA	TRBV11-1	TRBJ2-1	TGTGCCAGCAGCTTAATCCGGGGAGGTGAGCAGTTCTTC	CASSLIRGGEQFF
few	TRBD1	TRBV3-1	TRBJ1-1	TGTGCCAGCAGCCAGTCGGACAGGGCGAACACTGAAGCTTTCTTT	CASSQSDRANTEAFF